This T cell receptor (beta chain) was obtained from a study of Graves' ophthalmopathy and Graves' hyperthyroidism. Deletions cut 3 bases from V and 0 bases from J, with 8 bases between. This CDR3 region has 14 residues. The germline CDR1 and CDR2 sequences are LGHDT and YNNKEL (reference sequence). For repertoire sequencing, the TCR beta CDR3 regions were amplified from RNA transcripts. Second-round multiplex PCR came after first-round RT-PCR with HTBI primers. One entry per CDR3 protein, called by TCRdb with MiXCR from the multiplex PCR reads. The sample includes approximately 700,000 distinct CDR3 sequences, 35% to 50% of them seen just once. Serum thyroxine and TRAb, along with clinical symptoms, thyroid ultrasound and orbital computed tomography, were what diagnosis relied on. Someone took the PBMCs out of more than 9 ml of fresh peripheral blood. Only a few counts were recorded for this clonotype. The antigen remains undetermined.

Findings of the study overall: Built on 13 signatures, a model told ophthalmopathy apart from stable hyperthyroidism with approximately 88% sensitivity and 75% to 82% specificity.

Source material: peripheral blood. The sequence came from an adult man with Graves' ophthalmopathy. The chain recombines TRBV3-1 with TRBJ2-5; D call uncertain. As DNA, the CDR3 is TGTGCCAGCAGCCAGCGCTTGAACCAAGAGACCCAGTACTTC. Its translation: CASSQRLNQETQYF.